This T cell receptor beta chain was documented in a study of blood T cell repertoires in COVID-19. Study-wide context: Acute and convalescent COVID-19 specimens originated in the United States, Italy and Spain.

The V gene lost 6 bases and the J gene lost 3 bases, with 18 bases spanning the gap. The CDR3 spans 15 residues. Germline lookup yields CDR1 MDHEN and CDR2 SYDVKM. Clones were sequenced by immunoSEQ multiplex PCR, and TCRdb holds only the in-frame ones, with some missing. This table holds around 310,000 clones, approximately 89% found once. The recovered donors of Cohort 3 showed two negative PCRs, clearance, or symptom resolution. The material sequenced was PBMCs or T cells enriched from blood (not recorded which). V is TRBV28 and J is TRBJ2-7, with D tentatively TRBD1 (8 bases). This receptor was obtained from a woman in her twenties or thirties who had recovered from COVID-19. The CDR3 DNA sequence: TGTGCCAGCAGCCGGGGGGACAGGTTAAGCTACGAGCAGTACTTC. It encodes CASSRGDRLSYEQYF.